The entry that follows covers one TCR beta chain sequence. Stated time point: newly diagnosed GD, antithyroid drugs for less than 3 months. Following extraction of RNA from PBMCs, that RNA was used to make the TCR library. iRepertoire HTBI primers and Arm-PCR of CDR3 regions built TCR beta libraries. TCRdb used MiXCR to reprocess the multiplex PCR reads, holding one entry per CDR3 protein. The table records fewer than 350,000 distinct CDR3 sequences, 15% to 20% of them present only once. The sample originates from a study of regulatory T cells in long-lasting Graves disease. Here the sequenced sample was peripheral blood mononuclear cells (PBMCs), taken at new diagnosis, from a patient treated with antithyroid drugs. The TCR was taken from a female donor with Graves disease.

As DNA, the CDR3 is TGTGCCAGCAGCATCGGGACGGCCCAAGAGACCCAGTACTTC. It translates to CASSIGTAQETQYF. This chain connects TRBV7-6 to TRBJ2-5; the D gene could be TRBD1 or TRBD2 (5 bases each). The CDR3 covers 14 residues. The germline gives CDR1 SGHVS, CDR2 FNYEAQ. V lost 5 bases to trimming and J lost 1 base, with 11 bases between them. The complete variable domain, with remaining parts taken from reference TRBV7-6 and TRBJ2-5, reads GAGVSQSPRYKVTKRGQDVALRCDPISGHVSLYWYRQALGQGPEFLTYFNYEAQQDKSGLPNDRFSAERPEGSISTLTIQRTEQRDSAMYRCASSIGTAQETQYFGPGTRLLVL.